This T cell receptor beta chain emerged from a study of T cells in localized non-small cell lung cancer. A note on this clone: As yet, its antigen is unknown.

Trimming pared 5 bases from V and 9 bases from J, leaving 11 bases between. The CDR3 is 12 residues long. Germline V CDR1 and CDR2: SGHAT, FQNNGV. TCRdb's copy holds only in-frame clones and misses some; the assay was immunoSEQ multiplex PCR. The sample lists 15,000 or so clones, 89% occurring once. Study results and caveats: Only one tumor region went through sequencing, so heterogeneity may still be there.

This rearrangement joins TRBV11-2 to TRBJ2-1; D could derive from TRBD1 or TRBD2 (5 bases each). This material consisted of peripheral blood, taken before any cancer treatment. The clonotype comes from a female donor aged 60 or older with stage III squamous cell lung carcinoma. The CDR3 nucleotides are TGTGCCAGCAGCCACTTGGGGACTGAGCAGTTCTTC. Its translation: CASSHLGTEQFF.